This TCR beta chain is drawn from a study of blood T cell repertoires in COVID-19. Trimming cost V 8 bases and J 0 bases, with 19 bases left between them. Germline V lookup: CDR1 MRHNA, CDR2 SNTAGT. This CDR3 has 16 amino acids. This table comes from immunoSEQ multiplex PCR, and its TCRdb copy is limited to in-frame clones, with some not included. The table has fewer than 200,000 clones, 65% to 85% seen once. The source of this sequence is a woman older than 75 with acute or convalescent COVID-19. This sequence joins TRBV6-4 and TRBJ2-5, with D possibly TRBD2 on 6 matching bases. The sequencing sample was made of peripheral blood. This CDR3 reads CASGVWGSGNQETQYF. Here the CDR3 DNA reads TGTGCCAGCGGAGTGTGGGGTAGCGGCAACCAAGAGACCCAGTACTTC.